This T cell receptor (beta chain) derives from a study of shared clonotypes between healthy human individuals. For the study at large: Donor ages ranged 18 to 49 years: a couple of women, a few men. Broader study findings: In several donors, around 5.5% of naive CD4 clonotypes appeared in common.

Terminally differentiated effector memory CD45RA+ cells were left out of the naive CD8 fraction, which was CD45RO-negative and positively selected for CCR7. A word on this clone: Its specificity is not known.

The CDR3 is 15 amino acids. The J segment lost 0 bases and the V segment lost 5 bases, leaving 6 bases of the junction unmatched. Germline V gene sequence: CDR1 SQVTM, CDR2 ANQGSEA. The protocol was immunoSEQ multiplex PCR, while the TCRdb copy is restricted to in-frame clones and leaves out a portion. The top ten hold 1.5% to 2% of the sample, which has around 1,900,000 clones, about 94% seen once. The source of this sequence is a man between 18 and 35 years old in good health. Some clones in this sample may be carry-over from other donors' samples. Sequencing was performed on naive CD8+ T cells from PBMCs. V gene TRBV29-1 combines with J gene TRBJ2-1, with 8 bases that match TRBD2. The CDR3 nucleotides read TGCAGCGTTTATGTCAGCGGGAGCTCCTACAATGAGCAGTTCTTC. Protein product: CSVYVSGSSYNEQFF.